Shown below are 5 T cell receptor beta chains from a single sample sequenced in a study of Ad26.COV2.S vaccination and SARS-CoV-2 variants. The table came from immunoSEQ multiplex PCR; TCRdb's copy has only in-frame clones and leaves some out. The sample shows fewer than 600,000 clones, 89% of them seen only once. Treatment: around 19 received Ad26.COV2.S at low or high dose, single or two shots; several received placebo; per-sample allocation not given. Collection of samples fell on day 63 after the first vaccine or placebo injection. The specimen was peripheral blood, collected in a trial of Ad26.COV2.S vaccine versus placebo. Source of these receptors: a person between 18 and 59 years old who received the Ad26.COV2.S COVID-19 vaccine or a placebo.

This sequence joins TRBV3-1 (or the pseudogene TRBV3-2) and TRBJ2-3; maybe TRBD2 (7 bases). V was shortened by 1 base and J by 4 bases, with 18 bases between the two germline ends. CDR1 and CDR2 from the germline V gene are LGHDT and YNNKEL (reference sequence). This CDR3 is built from 17 residues. The CDR3 loop is CASSQGFGGAGPDTQYF. The CDR3 bases are TGTGCCAGCAGCCAAGGATTTGGGGGGGCCGGTCCAGATACGCAGTATTTT.

V is TRBV10-3 and J is TRBJ1-5; the D gene is possibly TRBD1 (5 bases). The V and J ends lost 3 bases and 6 bases respectively, with 15 bases between them. There are 15 residues in the CDR3. Per germline, CDR1 ENHRY and CDR2 SYGVKD. The CDR3 here is CAISEPDQGGQPQHF. The CDR3 DNA follows: TGTGCCATCAGTGAACCGGACCAGGGCGGTCAGCCCCAGCATTTT.

The chain employs TRBV4-3 and TRBJ1-2, with D unclear. Germline CDR1 LGHNA, CDR2 YSLEER. V lost 0 bases and J lost 3, with 11 bases in between. CDR3 size: 15 residues. CDR3 loop: CASSQDLPGYYGYTF. CDR3 bases: TGCGCCAGCAGCCAAGATCTTCCGGGGTACTATGGCTACACCTTC.

This chain uses TRBV27 with TRBJ1-1; D gene uncertain. The V gene lost 3 bases and the J gene lost 4 bases, with 9 bases spanning the gap. In germline, CDR1 is MNHEY, CDR2 SMNVEV (reference sequence). The CDR3 has 13 amino acids. CDR3 sequence (DNA): TGTGCCAGCAGTTTCTACCCGGGCACTGAAGCTTTCTTT. It codes for CASSFYPGTEAFF.

The chain recombines TRBV28 with TRBJ1-1; D remains unclear. V gave up 6 bases and J gave up 8 bases, with 13 bases separating them. The CDR3 covers 12 residues. CDR1 is MDHEN and CDR2 is SYDVKM in the germline V gene. The CDR3 bases are TGTGCCAGCAGCCAGTCAATGGGGGAAGCTTTCTTT. Encoded protein: CASSQSMGEAFF.